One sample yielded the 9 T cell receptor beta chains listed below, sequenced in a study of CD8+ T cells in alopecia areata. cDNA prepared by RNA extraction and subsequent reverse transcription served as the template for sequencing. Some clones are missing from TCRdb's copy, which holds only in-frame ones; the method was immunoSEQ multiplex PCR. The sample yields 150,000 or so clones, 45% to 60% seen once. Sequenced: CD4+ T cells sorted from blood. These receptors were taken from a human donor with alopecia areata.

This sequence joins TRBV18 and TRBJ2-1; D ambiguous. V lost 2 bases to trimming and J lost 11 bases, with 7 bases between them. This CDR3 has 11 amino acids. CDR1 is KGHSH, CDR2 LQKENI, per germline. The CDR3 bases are TGTGCCAGCTCACCAGATTGGCAGCAGTTCTTC. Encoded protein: CASSPDWQQFF. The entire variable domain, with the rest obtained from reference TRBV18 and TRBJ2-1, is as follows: NAGVMQNPRHLVRRRGQEARLRCSPMKGHSHVYWYRQLPEEGLKFMVYLQKENIIDESGMPKERFSAEFPKEGPSILRIQQVVRGDSAAYFCASSPDWQQFFGPGTRLTVL.

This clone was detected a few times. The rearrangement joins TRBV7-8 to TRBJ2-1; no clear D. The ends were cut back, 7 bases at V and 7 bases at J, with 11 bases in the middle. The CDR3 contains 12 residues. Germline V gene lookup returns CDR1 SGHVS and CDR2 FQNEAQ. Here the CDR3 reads CASNPFRNEQFF. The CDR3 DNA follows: TGTGCCAGCAACCCATTTCGGAATGAGCAGTTCTTC.

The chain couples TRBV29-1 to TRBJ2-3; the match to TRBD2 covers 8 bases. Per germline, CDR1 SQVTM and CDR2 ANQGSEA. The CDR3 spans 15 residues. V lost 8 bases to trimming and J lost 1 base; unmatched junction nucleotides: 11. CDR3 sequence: CSSSKAGDGTDTQYF. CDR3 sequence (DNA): TGCAGCTCATCAAAAGCGGGAGACGGCACAGATACGCAGTATTTT.

CDR3 nucleotides: TGTGCCTGGAGTGGCGGGCCGTTAGAGACCCAGTACTTC. It specifies CAWSGGPLETQYF. This chain joins TRBV30 and TRBJ2-5; D is perhaps TRBD2 (5 bases). Germline V gene data show CDR1 as GTSNPN and CDR2 as SVGIG (reference sequence). V was shortened by 1 base and J by 4 bases, with 10 bases between the two germline ends. CDR3 length: 13 residues.

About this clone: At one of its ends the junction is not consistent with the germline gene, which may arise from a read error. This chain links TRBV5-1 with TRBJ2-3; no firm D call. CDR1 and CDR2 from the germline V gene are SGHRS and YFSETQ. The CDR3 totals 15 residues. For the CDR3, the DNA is TGCGCCAGCAACTTGGCTAGTGTGAGATCAGATACGCAGTATTTT. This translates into CASNLASVRSDTQYF.

The chain's CDR3 is CSDVGDRASYGYTF. CDR3 sequence (DNA): TGCAGCGACGTCGGGGACAGGGCCTCCTATGGCTACACCTTC. V usage is TRBV29-1 and J usage is TRBJ1-2, with 9 bases identical to TRBD1. Trimming cost V 7 bases and J 4 bases; bases outside gene matches: 10. The germline gives CDR1 SQVTM, CDR2 ANQGSEA. This CDR3 region has 14 residues.

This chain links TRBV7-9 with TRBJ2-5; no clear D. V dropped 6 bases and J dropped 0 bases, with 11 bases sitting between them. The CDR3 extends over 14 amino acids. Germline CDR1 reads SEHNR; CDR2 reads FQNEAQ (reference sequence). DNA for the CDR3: TGTGCCAGCAGTCGAAGACGGAACCAAGAGACCCAGTACTTC. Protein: CASSRRRNQETQYF.

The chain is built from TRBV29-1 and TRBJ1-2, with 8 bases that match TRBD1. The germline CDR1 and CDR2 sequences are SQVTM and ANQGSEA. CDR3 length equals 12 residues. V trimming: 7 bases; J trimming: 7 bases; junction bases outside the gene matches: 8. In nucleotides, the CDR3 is TGCAGCGGGGGACAGGCGCCGGCTGGCTACACCTTC. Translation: CSGGQAPAGYTF.

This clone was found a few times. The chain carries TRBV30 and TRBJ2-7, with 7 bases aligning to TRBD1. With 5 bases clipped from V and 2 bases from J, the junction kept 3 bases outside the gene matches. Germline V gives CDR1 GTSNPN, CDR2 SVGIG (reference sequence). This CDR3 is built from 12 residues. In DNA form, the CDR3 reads TGTGCCTGGGCCACAGGGGCCTACGAGCAGTACTTC. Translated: CAWATGAYEQYF.